This T cell receptor (beta chain) comes out of a study of blood T cell repertoires in COVID-19. Turning to the study itself: The United States, Italy and Spain provided the acute and convalescent COVID-19 samples. PBMCs, B-cell-depleted T cells, or T cells were the source of the cDNA or gDNA that made up the material.

Original data processing: Reference gene primers were amplified, and this amplification served to estimate nucleated cell counts. This table comes from immunoSEQ multiplex PCR, and its TCRdb copy is limited to in-frame clones, with some not included. D and trimming come from the DNA, and the V and J calls and clone size come from that table. The table lists some 200,000 clones, around four fifths of them singletons, with roughly 15% in the top ten. Trimming left V 6 bases short and J 6 bases short, with 20 bases between. The length of the CDR3 is 15 residues. Germline V CDR1 and CDR2: MRHNA, SNTAGT. The chain employs TRBV6-4 and TRBJ1-1, with TRBD1 as a possible D gene (5 bases). What was sequenced was peripheral blood. The receptor was isolated from a woman aged 70-85 years with COVID-19, enrolled during active disease. Here the CDR3 reads CASRVTWDSKAEAFF. The CDR3 DNA is TGTGCCAGCAGAGTAACCTGGGACTCGAAGGCTGAAGCTTTCTTT.